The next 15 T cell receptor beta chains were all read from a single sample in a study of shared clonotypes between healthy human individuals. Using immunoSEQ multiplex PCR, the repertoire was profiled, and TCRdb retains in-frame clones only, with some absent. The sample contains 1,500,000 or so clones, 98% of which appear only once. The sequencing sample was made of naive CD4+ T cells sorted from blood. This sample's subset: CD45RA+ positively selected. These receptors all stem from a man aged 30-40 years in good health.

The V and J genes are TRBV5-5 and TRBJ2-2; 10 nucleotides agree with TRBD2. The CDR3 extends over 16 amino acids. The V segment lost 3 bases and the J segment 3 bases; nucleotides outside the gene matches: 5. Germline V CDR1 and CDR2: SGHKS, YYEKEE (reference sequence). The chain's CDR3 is CASSWVAGGYTGELFF. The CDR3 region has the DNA TGTGCCAGCAGCTGGGTAGCGGGAGGATACACCGGGGAGCTGTTTTTT.

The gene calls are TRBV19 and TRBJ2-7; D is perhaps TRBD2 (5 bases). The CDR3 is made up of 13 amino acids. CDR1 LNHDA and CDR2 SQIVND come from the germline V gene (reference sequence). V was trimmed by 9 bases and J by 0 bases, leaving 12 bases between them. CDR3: CASRERSSYEQYF. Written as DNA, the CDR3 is TGTGCCAGCCGCGAGCGGAGCTCCTACGAGCAGTACTTC.

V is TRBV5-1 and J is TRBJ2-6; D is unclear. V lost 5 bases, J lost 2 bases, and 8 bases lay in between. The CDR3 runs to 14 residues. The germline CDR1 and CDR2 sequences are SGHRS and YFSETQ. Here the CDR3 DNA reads TGCGCCAGCAGGCCCAACGCTGGGGCCAACGTCCTGACTTTC. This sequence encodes CASRPNAGANVLTF.

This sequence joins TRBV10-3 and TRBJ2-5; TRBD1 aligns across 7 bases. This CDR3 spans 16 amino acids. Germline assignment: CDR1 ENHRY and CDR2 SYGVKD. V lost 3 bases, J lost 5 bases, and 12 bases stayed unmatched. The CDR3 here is CAISDDRQGRRETQYF. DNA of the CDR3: TGTGCCATCAGTGACGACCGACAGGGTAGGAGGGAGACCCAGTACTTC.

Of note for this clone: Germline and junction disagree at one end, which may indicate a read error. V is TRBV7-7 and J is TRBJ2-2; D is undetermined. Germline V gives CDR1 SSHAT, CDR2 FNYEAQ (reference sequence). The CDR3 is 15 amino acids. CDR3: CASSVEVSGTGELFF. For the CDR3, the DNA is TGTGCTAGCAGCGTAGAGGTTTCGGGCACCGGGGAGCTGTTTTTT.

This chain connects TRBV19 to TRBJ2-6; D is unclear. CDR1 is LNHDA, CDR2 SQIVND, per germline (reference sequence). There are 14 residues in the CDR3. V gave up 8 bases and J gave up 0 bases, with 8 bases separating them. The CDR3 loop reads CASAQTSGANVLTF. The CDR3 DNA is TGTGCCAGTGCCCAGACCTCTGGGGCCAACGTCCTGACTTTC.

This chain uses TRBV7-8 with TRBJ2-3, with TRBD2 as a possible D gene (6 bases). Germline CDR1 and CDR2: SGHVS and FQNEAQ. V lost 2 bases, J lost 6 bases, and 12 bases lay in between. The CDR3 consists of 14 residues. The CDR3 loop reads CASSLREVEDTQYF. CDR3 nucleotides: TGTGCCAGCAGCTTAAGGGAGGTAGAGGATACGCAGTATTTT.

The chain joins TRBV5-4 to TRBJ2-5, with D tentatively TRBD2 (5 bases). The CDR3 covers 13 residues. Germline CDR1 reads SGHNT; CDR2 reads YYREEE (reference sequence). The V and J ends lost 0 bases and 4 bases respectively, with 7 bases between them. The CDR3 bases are TGTGCCAGCAGCTTGGATCGGGGAGAGACCCAGTACTTC. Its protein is CASSLDRGETQYF.

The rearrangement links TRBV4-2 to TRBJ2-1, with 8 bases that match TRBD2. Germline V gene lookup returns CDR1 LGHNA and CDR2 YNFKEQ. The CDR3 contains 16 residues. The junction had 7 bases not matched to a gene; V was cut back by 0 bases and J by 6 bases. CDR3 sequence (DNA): TGTGCCAGCAGCCAAGAGCGAGCGGGAGACACCAATGAGCAGTTCTTC. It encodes CASSQERAGDTNEQFF.

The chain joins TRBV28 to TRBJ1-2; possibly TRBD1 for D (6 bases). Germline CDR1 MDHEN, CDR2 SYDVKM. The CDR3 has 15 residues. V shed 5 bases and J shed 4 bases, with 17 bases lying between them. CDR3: CASSKSVGQLYGYTF. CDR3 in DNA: TGTGCCAGCAGTAAAAGCGTAGGACAGCTCTATGGCTACACCTTC.

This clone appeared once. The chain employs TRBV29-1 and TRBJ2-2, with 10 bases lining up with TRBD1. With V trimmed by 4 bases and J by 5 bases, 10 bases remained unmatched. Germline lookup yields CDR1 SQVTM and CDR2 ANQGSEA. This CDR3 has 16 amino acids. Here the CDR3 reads CSVAVTGGAGTGELFF. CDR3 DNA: TGCAGCGTTGCGGTGACAGGGGGCGCGGGGACCGGGGAGCTGTTTTTT.

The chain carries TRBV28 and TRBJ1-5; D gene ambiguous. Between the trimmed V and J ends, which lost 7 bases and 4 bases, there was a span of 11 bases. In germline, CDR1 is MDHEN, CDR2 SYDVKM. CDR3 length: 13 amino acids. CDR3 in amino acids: CASTLGLNQPQHF. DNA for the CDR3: TGTGCCAGCACCCTCGGGCTTAATCAGCCCCAGCATTTT. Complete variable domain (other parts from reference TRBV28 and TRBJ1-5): DVKVTQSSRYLVKRTGEKVFLECVQDMDHENMFWYRQDPGLGLRLIYFSYDVKMKEKGDIPEGYSVSREKKERFSLILESASTNQTSMYLCASTLGLNQPQHFGDGTRLSIL.

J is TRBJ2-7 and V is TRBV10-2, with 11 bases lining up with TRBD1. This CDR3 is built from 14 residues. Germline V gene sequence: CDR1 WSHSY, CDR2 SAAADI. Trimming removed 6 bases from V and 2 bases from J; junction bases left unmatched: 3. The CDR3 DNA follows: TGCGCCAGCAGCGCGGGACAGGGGGCCTACGAGCAGTACTTC. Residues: CASSAGQGAYEQYF.

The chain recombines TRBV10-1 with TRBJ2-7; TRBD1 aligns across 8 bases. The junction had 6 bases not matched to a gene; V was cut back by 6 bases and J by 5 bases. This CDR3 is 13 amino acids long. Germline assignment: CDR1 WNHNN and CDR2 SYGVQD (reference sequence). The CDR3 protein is CASSDMTGDEQYF. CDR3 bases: TGCGCCAGCAGCGACATGACAGGGGACGAGCAGTACTTC.

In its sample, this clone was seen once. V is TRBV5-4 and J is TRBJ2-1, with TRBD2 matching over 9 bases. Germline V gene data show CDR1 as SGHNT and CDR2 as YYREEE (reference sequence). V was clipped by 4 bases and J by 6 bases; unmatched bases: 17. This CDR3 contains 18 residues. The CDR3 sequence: CASSGRGREGPPSNEQFF. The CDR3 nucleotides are TGTGCCAGCAGCGGACGGGGGCGGGAGGGCCCTCCAAGCAATGAGCAGTTCTTC. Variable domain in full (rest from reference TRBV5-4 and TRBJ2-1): ETGVTQSPTHLIKTRGQQVTLRCSSQSGHNTVSWYQQALGQGPQFIFQYYREEENGRGNFPPRFSGLQFPNYSSELNVNALELDDSALYLCASSGRGREGPPSNEQFFGPGTRLTVL.